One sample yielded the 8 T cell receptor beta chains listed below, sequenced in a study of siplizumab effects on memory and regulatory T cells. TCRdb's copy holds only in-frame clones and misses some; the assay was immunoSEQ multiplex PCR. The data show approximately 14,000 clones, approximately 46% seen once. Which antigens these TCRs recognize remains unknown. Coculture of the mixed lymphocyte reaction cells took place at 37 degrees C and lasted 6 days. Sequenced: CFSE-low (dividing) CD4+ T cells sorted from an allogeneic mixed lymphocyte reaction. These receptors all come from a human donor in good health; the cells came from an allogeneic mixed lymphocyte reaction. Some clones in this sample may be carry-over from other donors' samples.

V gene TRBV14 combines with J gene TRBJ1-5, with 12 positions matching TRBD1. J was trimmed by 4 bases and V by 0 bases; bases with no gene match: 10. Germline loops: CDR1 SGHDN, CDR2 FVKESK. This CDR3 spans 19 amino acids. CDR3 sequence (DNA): TGTGCCAGCAGCCAAGACCGGGACAGGGGGCCACAGGGGAATCAGCCCCAGCATTTT. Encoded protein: CASSQDRDRGPQGNQPQHF. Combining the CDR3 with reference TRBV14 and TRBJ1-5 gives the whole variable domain EAGVTQFPSHSVIEKGQTVTLRCDPISGHDNLYWYRRVMGKEIKFLLHFVKESKQDESGMPNNRFLAERTGGTYSTLKVQPAELEDSGVYFCASSQDRDRGPQGNQPQHFGDGTRLSIL.

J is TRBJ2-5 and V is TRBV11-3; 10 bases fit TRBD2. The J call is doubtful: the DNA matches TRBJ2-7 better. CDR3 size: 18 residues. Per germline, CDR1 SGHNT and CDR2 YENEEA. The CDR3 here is CANTARLGLAGESYEQYF. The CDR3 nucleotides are TGTGCCAACACGGCGAGGTTGGGGCTAGCGGGAGAGTCCTACGAGCAGTACTTC.

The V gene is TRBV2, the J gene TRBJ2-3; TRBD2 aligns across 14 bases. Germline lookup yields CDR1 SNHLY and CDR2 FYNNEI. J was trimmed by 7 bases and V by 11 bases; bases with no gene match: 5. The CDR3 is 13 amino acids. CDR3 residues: CAGGTSGRNTQYF. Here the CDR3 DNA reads TGTGCCGGCGGGACTAGCGGGAGAAATACGCAGTATTTT.

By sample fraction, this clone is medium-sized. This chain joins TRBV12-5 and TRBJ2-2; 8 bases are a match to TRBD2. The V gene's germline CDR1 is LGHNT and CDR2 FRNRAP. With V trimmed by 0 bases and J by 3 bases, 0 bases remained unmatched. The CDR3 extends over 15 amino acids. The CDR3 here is CASGLVLADTGELFF. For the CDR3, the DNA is TGTGCTAGTGGTTTGGTACTAGCGGACACCGGGGAGCTGTTTTTT.

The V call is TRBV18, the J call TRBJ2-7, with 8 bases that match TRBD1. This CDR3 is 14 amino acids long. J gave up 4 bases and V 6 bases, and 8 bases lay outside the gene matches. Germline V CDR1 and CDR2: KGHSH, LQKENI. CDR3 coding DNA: TGTGCCAGCTCTCCAAGTAGGACAGGGTACGAGCAGTACTTC. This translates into CASSPSRTGYEQYF.

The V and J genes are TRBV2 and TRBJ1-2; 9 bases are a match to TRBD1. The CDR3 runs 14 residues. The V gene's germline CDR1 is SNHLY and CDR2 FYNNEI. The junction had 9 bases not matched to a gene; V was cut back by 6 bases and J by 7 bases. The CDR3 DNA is TGTGCCAGCAGCCAGCGGACAGGGGAGACTGGCTACACCTTC. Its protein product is CASSQRTGETGYTF.

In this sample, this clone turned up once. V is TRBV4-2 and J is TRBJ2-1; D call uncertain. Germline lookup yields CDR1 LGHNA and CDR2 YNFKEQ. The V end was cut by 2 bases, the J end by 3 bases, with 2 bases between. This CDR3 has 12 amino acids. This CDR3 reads CASSQFYNEQFF. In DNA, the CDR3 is TGTGCCAGCAGCCAATTCTACAATGAGCAGTTCTTC.

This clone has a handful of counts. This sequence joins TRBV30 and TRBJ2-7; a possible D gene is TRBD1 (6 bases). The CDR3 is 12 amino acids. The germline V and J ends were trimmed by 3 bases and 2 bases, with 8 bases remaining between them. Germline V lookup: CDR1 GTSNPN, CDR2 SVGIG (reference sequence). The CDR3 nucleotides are TGTGCCTGGAGACAGGGTACCTACGAGCAGTACTTC. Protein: CAWRQGTYEQYF.